A selection of T cell receptor beta chains follows, all from one sample in a study of blood T cell repertoires in COVID-19. The protocol was immunoSEQ multiplex PCR, while the TCRdb copy is restricted to in-frame clones and leaves out a portion. The data contain some 200,000 clones, under 95% of them singletons. Sequencing used peripheral blood. The receptor source for this set is a young man with acute or convalescent COVID-19. Both conserved end residues are part of each CDR3. D genes are given only for firm matches. Rows give clone size only sometimes, using once, few, many, or a class for an expanded clone.

J	D	size	V	CDR3	DNA
TRBJ2-4	NA	once	TRBV19	CASSFGTNLAKNIQYF	TGTGCCAGTAGCTTTGGGACAAACCTAGCCAAAAACATTCAGTACTTC
TRBJ1-1	NA	NA	TRBV5-6	CASRVEGGMEETEAFF	TGTGCCAGCAGAGTCGAGGGGGGGATGGAGGAGACTGAAGCTTTCTTT
TRBJ2-5	NA	once	TRBV28	CASSSPPEETQYF	TGTGCCAGCAGTTCCCCGCCTGAGGAGACCCAGTACTTC
TRBJ2-7	TRBD1	few	TRBV24-1	CATSARRQGTMDEQYF	TGTGCCACCAGTGCCCGCCGACAGGGAACGATGGACGAGCAGTACTTC
TRBJ1-4	NA	NA	TRBV27	CASSLKPNRRTNEKLFF	TGTGCCAGCAGTTTAAAACCGAATAGGAGGACTAATGAAAAACTGTTTTTT
TRBJ2-2	TRBD1	once	TRBV18	CASSPTGGSGTGELFF	TGTGCCAGCTCACCGACAGGGGGCTCTGGCACCGGGGAGCTGTTTTTT
TRBJ2-7	TRBD2	NA	TRBV2	CARRRGASYEQYF	TGTGCGAGAAGGCGGGGGGCCTCCTACGAGCAGTACTTC
TRBJ2-3	NA	NA	TRBV7-9	CASSLGLATDTQYF	TGTGCCAGCAGCCTTGGACTCGCCACAGATACGCAGTATTTT
TRBJ2-1	TRBD1	NA	TRBV24-1	CATSDRTGGENEQFF	TGTGCCACCAGTGATCGGACAGGGGGCGAGAATGAGCAGTTCTTC
TRBJ2-4	NA	NA	TRBV28	CASSPIGGYQGKNIQYF	TGTGCCAGCAGCCCGATAGGGGGTTATCAGGGCAAAAACATTCAGTACTTC
TRBJ2-5	TRBD2	once	TRBV7-2	CASSLDAGVVTQYF	TGTGCCAGCAGCTTAGATGCGGGGGTGGTGACCCAGTACTTC
TRBJ2-7	NA	NA	TRBV7-9	CASSAQTGSLLYEQYF	TGTGCCAGCAGCGCCCAAACAGGGAGCCTTCTCTACGAGCAGTACTTC
TRBJ1-1	NA	NA	TRBV28	CASGVGARDTEAFF	TGTGCCAGCGGGGTGGGGGCCCGGGACACTGAAGCTTTCTTT
TRBJ2-3	NA	once	TRBV5-1	CASSSIGQNQDTQYF	TGCGCCAGCAGCTCAATAGGACAGAACCAAGATACGCAGTATTTT
TRBJ2-7	NA	NA	TRBV15	CATSREGGQSYEQYF	TGTGCCACCAGCAGAGAGGGGGGGCAGTCCTACGAGCAGTACTTC
TRBJ2-7	NA	NA	TRBV24-1	CATSAHPSNEQYF	TGTGCCACCAGTGCCCACCCCAGTAACGAGCAGTACTTC
TRBJ2-3	TRBD2	NA	TRBV11-2	CASSLFVGLARDTQYF	TGTGCCAGCAGCTTATTTGTGGGACTAGCTCGAGATACGCAGTATTTT
TRBJ1-1	NA	NA	TRBV6-1	CASSEAVKTGTEAFF	TGTGCCAGCAGTGAAGCGGTGAAGACGGGCACTGAAGCTTTCTTT
TRBJ1-6	TRBD1	NA	TRBV18	CASSPPTGVNSPLHF	TGTGCCAGCTCACCACCGACAGGGGTTAATTCACCCCTCCACTTT
TRBJ2-4	TRBD2	NA	TRBV18	CASSPGTSGGRAKNIQYF	TGTGCCAGCTCACCAGGGACTAGCGGGGGGCGAGCCAAAAACATTCAGTACTTC
TRBJ2-7	TRBD2	NA	TRBV28	CASSPWGRANYEQYF	TGTGCCAGCAGCCCCTGGGGGAGGGCAAACTACGAGCAGTACTTC
TRBJ1-6	NA	NA	TRBV6-5	CASSFRALDSPLHF	TGTGCCAGCAGTTTCAGGGCCCTGGATTCACCCCTCCACTTT
TRBJ2-3	NA	NA	TRBV7-3	CASSGGNRDTQYF	TGTGCCAGCAGTGGAGGGAACAGAGATACGCAGTATTTT
TRBJ1-2	TRBD1	once	TRBV12-5	CASGADRGDYGYTF	TGTGCTAGTGGGGCGGACAGGGGGGACTATGGCTACACCTTC
TRBJ1-1	NA	NA	TRBV18	CASSPGGRQGTEAFF	TGTGCCAGCTCACCAGGTGGCAGGCAGGGCACTGAAGCTTTCTTT
TRBJ2-7	TRBD2	NA	TRBV30	CAWAPLAGGSYEQYF	TGTGCCTGGGCCCCTCTAGCGGGGGGCTCCTACGAGCAGTACTTC
TRBJ1-5	TRBD1	NA	TRBV19	CASSTRQGKSNQPQHF	TGTGCCAGTAGTACCCGACAGGGAAAGAGCAATCAGCCCCAGCATTTT
TRBJ2-3	TRBD2	NA	TRBV5-1	CASSLFGGSTDTQYF	TGCGCCAGCAGCTTGTTCGGGGGGAGCACAGATACGCAGTATTTT
TRBJ2-5	TRBD1	NA	TRBV14	CASSPLRGPLQETQYF	TGTGCCAGCAGCCCACTCAGGGGGCCCCTCCAAGAGACCCAGTACTTC
TRBJ1-2	TRBD1	NA	TRBV5-6	CASSLGQGNYGYTF	TGTGCCAGCAGCTTGGGACAGGGTAACTATGGCTACACCTTC
TRBJ2-7	NA	NA	TRBV11-3	CASSLDSFAEQYF	TGTGCCAGCAGCCTGGACAGCTTCGCTGAGCAGTACTTC
TRBJ1-2	NA	NA	TRBV2	CASRARGLRYTF	TGTGCCAGCAGGGCCAGGGGCTTGAGGTACACCTTC
TRBJ2-1	NA	NA	TRBV27	CASSLFGQGNEQFF	TGTGCCAGCAGTTTATTCGGGCAGGGGAATGAGCAGTTCTTC
TRBJ1-5	TRBD1	NA	TRBV4-1	CASSQDRGRNQPQHF	TGCGCCAGCAGCCAGGACAGGGGTAGAAATCAGCCCCAGCATTTT
TRBJ2-1	TRBD2	NA	TRBV9	CASSVKLAGVQGEQFF	TGTGCCAGCAGCGTAAAACTAGCGGGAGTACAGGGTGAGCAGTTCTTC
TRBJ2-7	NA	NA	TRBV3-1/TRBV3-2	CASSQVGGVYF	TGTGCCAGCAGCCAAGTAGGGGGGGTGTACTTC
TRBJ2-5	NA	once	TRBV6-5	CASSYSRQGKETQYF	TGTGCCAGCAGTTACTCGCGTCAGGGAAAAGAGACCCAGTACTTC
TRBJ2-5	TRBD1	NA	TRBV2	CASSPGQGPGMGMGTQYF	TGTGCCAGCAGTCCTGGACAGGGGCCCGGGATGGGGATGGGGACCCAGTACTTC
TRBJ2-7	NA	NA	TRBV19	CASSIQVKGYEQYF	TGTGCCAGTAGTATACAGGTCAAAGGATACGAGCAGTACTTC
TRBJ2-7	NA	NA	TRBV4-2	CASSPREPRNPYEQYF	TGTGCCAGCAGCCCGCGGGAACCCCGAAACCCTTACGAGCAGTACTTC
TRBJ2-1	TRBD1	NA	TRBV18	CASSPYRGLLGNEQFF	TGTGCCAGCTCGCCTTACAGGGGTCTATTGGGCAATGAGCAGTTCTTC
TRBJ2-1	NA	few	TRBV27	CASSSRGSPYNEQFF	TGTGCCAGCAGTTCCCGCGGGTCCCCCTACAATGAGCAGTTCTTC
TRBJ2-3	TRBD2	once	TRBV7-3	CASSRKGTSGTDTQYF	TGTGCCAGCAGCCGGAAGGGTACTAGCGGCACAGATACGCAGTATTTT
TRBJ1-5	NA	NA	TRBV7-2	CASSSGQPGQPQHF	TGTGCCAGCAGCTCTGGACAGCCAGGACAGCCCCAGCATTTT
TRBJ1-5	NA	NA	TRBV6-5	CASNPQARNQPQHF	TGTGCCAGCAATCCCCAGGCTCGAAATCAGCCCCAGCATTTT
TRBJ2-1	TRBD2	NA	TRBV5-1	CASRFGTSGVDNEQFF	TGCGCCAGCAGGTTCGGGACTAGCGGGGTAGACAATGAGCAGTTCTTC
TRBJ2-1	NA	NA	TRBV15	CATSRDLSRVNEQFF	TGTGCCACCAGCAGAGATTTAAGCAGGGTCAATGAGCAGTTCTTC
TRBJ2-3	NA	NA	TRBV11-2	CASSRSTDTQYF	TGTGCCAGCAGCCGGAGCACAGATACGCAGTATTTT
TRBJ2-2	NA	NA	TRBV19	CASRDYNPTGELFF	TGTGCCAGTAGGGACTACAACCCCACCGGGGAGCTGTTTTTT
TRBJ2-5	TRBD2	NA	TRBV5-5	CASKSRLAGAQETQYF	TGTGCCAGCAAGTCCCGACTAGCGGGGGCTCAAGAGACCCAGTACTTC
TRBJ2-3	TRBD2	few	TRBV24-1	CATSDLGGGSTDTQYF	TGTGCCACCAGTGATTTGGGGGGGGGAAGCACAGATACGCAGTATTTT
TRBJ1-1	NA	once	TRBV9	CASSVGGSGRGAFF	TGTGCCAGCAGCGTAGGGGGGTCAGGGAGGGGAGCTTTCTTT
TRBJ1-1	NA	NA	TRBV5-6	CASSADTGIKNTEAFF	TGTGCCAGCAGCGCTGATACAGGGATAAAAAACACTGAAGCTTTCTTT
TRBJ1-1	NA	once	TRBV7-9	CASSPGSGAFF	TGTGCCAGCAGCCCGGGGAGCGGAGCTTTCTTT
TRBJ1-6	TRBD1	NA	TRBV19	CASSDTGTGGHSPLHF	TGTGCCAGTAGTGATACCGGGACAGGGGGCCATTCACCCCTCCACTTT